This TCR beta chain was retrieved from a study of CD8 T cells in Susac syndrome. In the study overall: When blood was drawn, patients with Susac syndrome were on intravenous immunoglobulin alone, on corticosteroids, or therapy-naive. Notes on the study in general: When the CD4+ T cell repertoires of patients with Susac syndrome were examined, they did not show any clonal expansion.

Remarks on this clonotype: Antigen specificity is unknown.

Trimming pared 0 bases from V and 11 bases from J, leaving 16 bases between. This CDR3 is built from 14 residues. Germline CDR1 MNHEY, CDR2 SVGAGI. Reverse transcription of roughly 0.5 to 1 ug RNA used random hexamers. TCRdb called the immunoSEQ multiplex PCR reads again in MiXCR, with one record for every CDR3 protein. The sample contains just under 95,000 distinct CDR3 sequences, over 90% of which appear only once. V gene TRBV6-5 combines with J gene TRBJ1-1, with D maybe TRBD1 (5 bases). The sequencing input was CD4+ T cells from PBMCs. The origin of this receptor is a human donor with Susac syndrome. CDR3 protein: CASSYSRQKLGAFF. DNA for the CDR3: TGTGCCAGCAGTTACTCGCGACAGAAACTAGGGGCTTTCTTT.